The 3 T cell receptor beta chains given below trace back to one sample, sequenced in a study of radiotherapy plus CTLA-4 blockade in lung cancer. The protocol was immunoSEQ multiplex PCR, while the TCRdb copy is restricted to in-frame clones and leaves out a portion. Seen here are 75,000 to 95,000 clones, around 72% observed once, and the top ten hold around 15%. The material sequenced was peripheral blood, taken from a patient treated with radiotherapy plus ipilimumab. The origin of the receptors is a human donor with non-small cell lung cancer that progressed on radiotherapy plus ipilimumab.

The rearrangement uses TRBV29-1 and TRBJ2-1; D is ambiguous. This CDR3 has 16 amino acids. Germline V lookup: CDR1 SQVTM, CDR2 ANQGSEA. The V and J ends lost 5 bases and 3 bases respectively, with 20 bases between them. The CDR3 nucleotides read TGCAGCGTTCTGGCCAGTACACGCTCTAACTACAATGAGCAGTTCTTC. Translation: CSVLASTRSNYNEQFF.

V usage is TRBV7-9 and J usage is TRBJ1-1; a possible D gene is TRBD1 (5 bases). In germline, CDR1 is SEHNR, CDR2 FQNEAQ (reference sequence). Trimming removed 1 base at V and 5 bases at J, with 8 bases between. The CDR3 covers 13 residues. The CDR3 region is CASSLEGATEAFF. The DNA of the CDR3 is TGTGCCAGCAGCTTAGAAGGGGCGACTGAAGCTTTCTTT.

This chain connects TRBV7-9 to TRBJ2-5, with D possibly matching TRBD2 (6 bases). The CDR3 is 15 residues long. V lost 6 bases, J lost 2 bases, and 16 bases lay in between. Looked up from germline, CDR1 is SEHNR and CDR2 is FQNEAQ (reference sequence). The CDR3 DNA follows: TGTGCCAGCAGTTATGCGGGACTCTTGCAAGAGACCCAGTACTTC. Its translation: CASSYAGLLQETQYF.